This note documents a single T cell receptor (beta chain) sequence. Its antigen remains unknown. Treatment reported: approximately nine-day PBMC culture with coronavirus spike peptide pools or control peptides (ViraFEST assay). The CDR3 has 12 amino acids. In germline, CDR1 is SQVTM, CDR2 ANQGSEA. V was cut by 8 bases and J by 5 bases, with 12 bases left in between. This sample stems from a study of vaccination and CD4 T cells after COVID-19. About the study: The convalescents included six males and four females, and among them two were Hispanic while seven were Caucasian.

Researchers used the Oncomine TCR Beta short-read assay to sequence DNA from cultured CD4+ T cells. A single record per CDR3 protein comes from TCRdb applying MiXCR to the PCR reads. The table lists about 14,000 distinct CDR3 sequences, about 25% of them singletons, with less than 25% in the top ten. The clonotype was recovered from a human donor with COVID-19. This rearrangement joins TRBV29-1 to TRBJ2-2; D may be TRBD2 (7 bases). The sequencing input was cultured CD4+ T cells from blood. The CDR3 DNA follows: TGCAGCTCTAGGGGGGGTACCGGGGAGCTGTTTTTT. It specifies CSSRGGTGELFF.